Listed here is a single T cell receptor (beta chain). Its antigen is not known. This sample was taken from a study of OX40 agonist ivuxolimab in advanced cancers. Here immunoSEQ multiplex PCR was the method, and the copy in TCRdb shows in-frame clones only, minus some. The sample has 15,000 to 25,000 clones, about 77% seen once. Germline CDR1 LNHDA, CDR2 SQIVND (reference sequence). This CDR3 is 15 amino acids long. After removal of 7 bases from V and 4 bases from J, the junction contained 6 bases not matched to a gene. Study-wide findings and caveats: Researchers report that CD8+ T cells had, on average, more expanded clones than CD4+. The investigators did not determine what antigen specificity the expanded peripheral T cells had. At 0.1-3.0 mg/kg, partial responders had clonal expansion among the lowest observed.

This receptor was taken from an adult with an advanced solid tumor such as melanoma, head and neck, liver or kidney cancer. The starting material was CD4+ or CD8+ T cells sorted from blood, obtained in a trial of the OX40 agonist ivuxolimab. V is TRBV19 and J is TRBJ2-3; 12 positions match TRBD2. This chain's CDR3 is CASTRLAGESDTQYF. CDR3 in DNA: TGTGCCAGTACCCGACTAGCGGGAGAGTCAGATACGCAGTATTTT. Full variable domain (missing parts from reference TRBV19 and TRBJ2-3): DGGITQSPKYLFRKEGQNVTLSCEQNLNHDAMYWYRQDPGQGLRLIYYSQIVNDFQKGDIAEGYSVSREKKESFPLTVTSAQKNPTAFYLCASTRLAGESDTQYFGPGTRLTVL.